This paragraph reports one T cell receptor (beta chain). What it binds is unknown. The use of a sample-barcoded 5' primer and a J-beta primer mix characterized a second PCR of roughly 6 to 12 cycles. A single record per CDR3 protein comes from TCRdb applying MiXCR to the 5' RACE reads. Among roughly 1 million distinct CDR3 sequences listed, 20% to 25% were seen once. The data derive from a study of blood T cells in healthy people across ages. With 6 bases clipped from V and 8 bases from J, the junction kept 10 bases outside the gene matches. CDR3 length: 13 amino acids. Germline V gives CDR1 DFQATT, CDR2 SNEGSKA (reference sequence). Study findings and constraints: The study lacked donor CMV status, which possibly confounded expanded clonotype changes.

The same sample was also used in a study of T cells of mothers and their children. That work adds: Using approximately 1.5 ug per 15 ul, all extracted RNA underwent cDNA synthesis. Sequencing returned over 8 million TCR beta CDR3 reads per mother and 3 million to 3.5 million per child.

Material: blood. The clonotype comes from a girl aged 2-9 years in good health. The gene calls are TRBV20-1 and TRBJ1-2; TRBD1 aligns across 9 bases. The CDR3 coding sequence is TGCAGTGCCCCCCCGGGAACAGGGGGCGGCTACACCTTC. Translated, it gives CSAPPGTGGGYTF.